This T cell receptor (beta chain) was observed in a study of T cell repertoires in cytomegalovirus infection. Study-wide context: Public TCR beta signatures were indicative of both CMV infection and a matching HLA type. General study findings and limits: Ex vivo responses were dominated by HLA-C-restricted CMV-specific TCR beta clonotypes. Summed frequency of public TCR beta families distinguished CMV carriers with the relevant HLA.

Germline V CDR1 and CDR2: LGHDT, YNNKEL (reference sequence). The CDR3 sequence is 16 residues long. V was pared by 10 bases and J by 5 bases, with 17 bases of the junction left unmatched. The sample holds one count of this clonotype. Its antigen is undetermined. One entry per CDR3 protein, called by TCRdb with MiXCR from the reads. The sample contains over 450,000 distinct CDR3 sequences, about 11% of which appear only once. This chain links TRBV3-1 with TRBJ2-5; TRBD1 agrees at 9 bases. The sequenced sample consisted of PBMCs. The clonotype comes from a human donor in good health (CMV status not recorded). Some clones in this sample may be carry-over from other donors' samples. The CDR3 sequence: CATAHSGQGGLETQYF. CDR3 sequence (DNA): TGTGCCACCGCCCATTCGGGACAGGGAGGCTTGGAGACCCAGTACTTC.